These 9 T cell receptor beta chains were sequenced from one sample in a study of shared clonotypes between healthy human individuals. CD45RO negativity and positive selection for CCR7 defined naive CD8 cells, a population that excluded terminally differentiated effector memory CD45RA+ cells. The data were produced by immunoSEQ multiplex PCR, yet TCRdb's version contains in-frame clones alone and is incomplete. Among about 680,000 clones, 92% were seen once, and the ten largest hold 24%. Sequencing was done on a sample of naive CD8+ T cells sorted from blood. The receptors were sampled from a man between 25 and 39 years old in good health.

V usage is TRBV5-6 and J usage is TRBJ2-1; 8 bases line up with TRBD2. The V gene's germline CDR1 is SGHDT and CDR2 YYEEEE. The CDR3 extends over 16 amino acids. Unmatched junction bases numbered 11, after V lost 4 bases and J lost 5 bases. Here the CDR3 reads CASSHPGREVNNEQFF. The CDR3 nucleotides read TGTGCCAGCAGCCACCCGGGGCGGGAGGTGAACAATGAGCAGTTCTTC.

The V gene is TRBV9, the J gene TRBJ2-2; no clear D gene. Germline V CDR1 and CDR2: SGDLS, YYNGEE. V lost 3 bases and J lost 2, with 8 bases in between. The CDR3 has 14 amino acids. The CDR3 spells CASSAPLNTGELFF. The DNA for the CDR3 is TGTGCCAGCAGCGCCCCGTTAAACACCGGGGAGCTGTTTTTT.

This clone was observed once. The rearrangement joins TRBV7-9 to TRBJ2-7; 8 bases are shared with TRBD2. CDR1 SEHNR and CDR2 FQNEAQ come from the germline V gene (reference sequence). CDR3 length equals 16 residues. The V and J ends lost 5 bases and 3 bases, in that order; junction bases with no gene match: 12. The CDR3 nucleotides read TGTGCCAGCAGCCAAACGACCGGGAGGGCCCTCTACGAGCAGTACTTC. Its protein is CASSQTTGRALYEQYF.

The chain is built from TRBV6-5 and TRBJ2-7, with D unresolved. The CDR3 loop spans 15 amino acids. The V and J ends lost 4 bases and 5 bases respectively, with 18 bases between them. Germline assignment: CDR1 MNHEY and CDR2 SVGAGI. The DNA of the CDR3 is TGTGCCAGCAGTTTCTCCTCGGGCTTCGTGGACGAGCAGTACTTC. Amino acids: CASSFSSGFVDEQYF.

The chain couples TRBV7-9 to TRBJ2-3, with TRBD1 as a possible D gene (6 bases). Germline CDR1 and CDR2: SEHNR and FQNEAQ (reference sequence). The CDR3 totals 16 residues. Trimming shortened V by 2 bases and J by 1 base, and 13 bases separated the two germline ends. CDR3: CASSLSQGPGTDTQYF. DNA for the CDR3: TGTGCCAGCAGCTTAAGTCAGGGGCCTGGCACAGATACGCAGTATTTT.

V is TRBV6-5 and J is TRBJ1-2, with D perhaps TRBD1 (6 bases). V dropped 0 bases and J dropped 4 bases, with 9 bases sitting between them. The CDR3 spans 14 residues. Looked up from germline, CDR1 is MNHEY and CDR2 is SVGAGI. The DNA of the CDR3 is TGTGCCAGCAGTTACTCCGACAGGACCTATGGCTACACCTTC. Translated: CASSYSDRTYGYTF.

In nucleotides, the CDR3 is TGTGCCACCAGCAGAGTTAGCGGGGTTAACAATGAGCAGTTCTTC. It specifies CATSRVSGVNNEQFF. V gene TRBV15 combines with J gene TRBJ2-1, with 8 bases identical to TRBD2. The CDR3 has 15 amino acids. The trim removed 1 base at V and 5 bases at J, leaving 4 bases unmatched. In germline, CDR1 is LNHNV, CDR2 YYDKDF (reference sequence).

V gene TRBV5-3 combines with J gene TRBJ2-3; D gene unclear. TRBV5-3 is classed as an ORF, of uncertain function. Trimming shortened V by 0 bases and J by 7 bases, and 15 bases separated the two germline ends. The CDR3 runs 15 residues. The CDR3 sequence: CARSLDTHEHNTQYF. CDR3 in DNA: TGTGCCAGAAGCTTGGACACTCACGAGCACAATACGCAGTATTTT.

The V and J genes are TRBV27 and TRBJ2-3; no reliable D call. Germline CDR1 MNHEY, CDR2 SMNVEV (reference sequence). V was trimmed by 3 bases and J by 5 bases, leaving 6 bases between them. The CDR3 consists of 12 residues. The CDR3 region is CASSFSRDTQYF. CDR3 nucleotides: TGTGCCAGCAGTTTTAGCCGAGATACGCAGTATTTT.